The sequence of this TCR beta chain was determined in a study of cytotoxic CD8 clonotypes in ibrutinib-treated CLL. Study overall: Samples showed on average approximately 250,000 productive templates and about 100,000 productive rearrangements.

Deep sequencing aimed at 1 in 200,000 to 1 in 1 million T cells' resolution. Data came from immunoSEQ multiplex PCR; TCRdb stores just in-frame clones and leaves some out. There are over 200,000 clones in the sample; around 75% occur only once, and roughly 5.8% lies in the top ten. This clone was detected a few times. The germline CDR1 and CDR2 sequences are LGHNA and YNFKEQ. The CDR3 totals 17 residues. V was pared by 4 bases and J by 5 bases, with 11 bases of the junction left unmatched. The receptor comes from a human donor with chronic lymphocytic leukemia. The chain recombines TRBV4-2 with TRBJ2-2, with TRBD1 identical over 9 bases. The input for sequencing was PBMCs, taken after 12 months of ibrutinib treatment. CDR3 coding DNA: TGTGCCAGCAGCCTTCAGGCGGGACAGGGTGGGACCGGGGAGCTGTTTTTT. Protein sequence: CASSLQAGQGGTGELFF.